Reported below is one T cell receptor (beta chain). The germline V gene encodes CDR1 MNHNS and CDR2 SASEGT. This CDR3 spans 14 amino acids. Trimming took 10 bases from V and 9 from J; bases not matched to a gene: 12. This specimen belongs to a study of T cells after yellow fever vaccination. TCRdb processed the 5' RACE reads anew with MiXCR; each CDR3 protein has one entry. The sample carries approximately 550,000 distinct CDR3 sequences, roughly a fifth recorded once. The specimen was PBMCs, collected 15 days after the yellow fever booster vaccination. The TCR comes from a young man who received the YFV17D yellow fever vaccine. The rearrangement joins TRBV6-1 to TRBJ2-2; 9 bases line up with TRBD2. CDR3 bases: TGTGCCATTTCCCCCGGGACTAGCATCCGGGAGCTGTTTTTT. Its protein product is CAISPGTSIRELFF.